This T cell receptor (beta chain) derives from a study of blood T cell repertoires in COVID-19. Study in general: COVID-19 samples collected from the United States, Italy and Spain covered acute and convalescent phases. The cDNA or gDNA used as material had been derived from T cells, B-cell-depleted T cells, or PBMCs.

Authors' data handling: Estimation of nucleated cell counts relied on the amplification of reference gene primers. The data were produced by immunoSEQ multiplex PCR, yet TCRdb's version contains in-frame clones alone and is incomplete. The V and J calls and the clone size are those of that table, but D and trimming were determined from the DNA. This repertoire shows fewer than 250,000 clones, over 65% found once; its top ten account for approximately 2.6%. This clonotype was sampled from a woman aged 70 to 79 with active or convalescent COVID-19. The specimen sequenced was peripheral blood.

The CDR3 spells CASSSKGRDREEGYTF. As DNA, the CDR3 is TGTGCCAGCAGCTCAAAAGGGAGGGACAGGGAGGAGGGCTACACCTTC. This rearrangement joins TRBV21-1 to TRBJ1-2; the D call of TRBD1 is as the table states it, not checked on the DNA. TRBV21-1 is classified as a pseudogene. The length of the CDR3 is 16 residues.